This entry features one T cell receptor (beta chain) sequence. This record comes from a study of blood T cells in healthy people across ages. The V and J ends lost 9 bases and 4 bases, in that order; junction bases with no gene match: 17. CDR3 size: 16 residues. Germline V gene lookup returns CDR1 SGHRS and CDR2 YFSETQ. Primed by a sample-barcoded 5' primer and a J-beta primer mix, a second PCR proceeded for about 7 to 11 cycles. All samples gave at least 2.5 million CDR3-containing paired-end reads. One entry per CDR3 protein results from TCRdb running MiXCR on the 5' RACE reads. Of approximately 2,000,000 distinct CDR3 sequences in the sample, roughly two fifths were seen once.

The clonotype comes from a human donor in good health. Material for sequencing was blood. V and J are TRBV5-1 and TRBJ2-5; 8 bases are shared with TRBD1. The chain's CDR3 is CATQVQGALGRETQYF. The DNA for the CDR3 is TGCGCCACCCAGGTCCAGGGGGCCTTGGGTAGAGAGACCCAGTACTTC.